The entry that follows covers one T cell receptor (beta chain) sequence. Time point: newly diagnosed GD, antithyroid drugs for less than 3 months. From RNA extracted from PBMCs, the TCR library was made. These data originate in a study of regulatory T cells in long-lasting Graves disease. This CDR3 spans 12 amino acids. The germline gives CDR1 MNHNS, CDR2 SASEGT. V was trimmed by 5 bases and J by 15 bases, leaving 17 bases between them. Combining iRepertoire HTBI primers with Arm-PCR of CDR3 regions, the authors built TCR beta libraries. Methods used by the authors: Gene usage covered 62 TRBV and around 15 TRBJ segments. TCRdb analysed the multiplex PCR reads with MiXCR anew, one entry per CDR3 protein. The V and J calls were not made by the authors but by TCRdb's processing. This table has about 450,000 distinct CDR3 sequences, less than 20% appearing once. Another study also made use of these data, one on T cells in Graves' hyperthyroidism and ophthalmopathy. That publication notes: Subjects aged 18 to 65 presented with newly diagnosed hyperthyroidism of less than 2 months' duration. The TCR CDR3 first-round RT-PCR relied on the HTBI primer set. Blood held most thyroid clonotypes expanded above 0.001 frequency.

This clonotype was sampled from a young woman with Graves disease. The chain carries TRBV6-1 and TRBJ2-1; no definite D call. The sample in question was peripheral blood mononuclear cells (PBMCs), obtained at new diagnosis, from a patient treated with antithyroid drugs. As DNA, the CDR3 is TGTGCCAGCAGTACGCCCGGCAAAAAGAGGTTCTTC. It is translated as CASSTPGKKRFF.